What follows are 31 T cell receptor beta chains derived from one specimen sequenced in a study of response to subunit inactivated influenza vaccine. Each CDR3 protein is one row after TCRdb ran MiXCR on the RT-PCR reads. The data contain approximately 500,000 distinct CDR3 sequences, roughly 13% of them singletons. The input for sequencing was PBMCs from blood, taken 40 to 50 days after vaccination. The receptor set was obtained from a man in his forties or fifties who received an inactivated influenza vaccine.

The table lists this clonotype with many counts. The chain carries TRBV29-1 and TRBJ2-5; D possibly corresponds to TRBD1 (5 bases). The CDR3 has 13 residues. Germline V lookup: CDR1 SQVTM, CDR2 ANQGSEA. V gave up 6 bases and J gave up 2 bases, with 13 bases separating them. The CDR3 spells CSVLYQGQETQYF. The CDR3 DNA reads TGCAGCGTCCTTTACCAGGGACAAGAGACCCAGTACTTC. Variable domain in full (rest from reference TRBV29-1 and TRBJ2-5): SAVISQKPSRDICQRGTSLTIQCQVDSQVTMMFWYRQQPGQSLTLIATANQGSEATYESGFVIDKFPISRPNLTFSTLTVSNMSPEDSSIYLCSVLYQGQETQYFGPGTRLLVL.

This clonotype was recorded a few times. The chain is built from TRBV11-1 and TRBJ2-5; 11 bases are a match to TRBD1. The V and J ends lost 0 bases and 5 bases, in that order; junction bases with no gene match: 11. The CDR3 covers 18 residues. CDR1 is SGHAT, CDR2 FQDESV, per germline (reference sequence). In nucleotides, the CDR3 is TGTGCCAGCAGCTTAGCTCGGTATCTGGGACAGGGGGTCGAGACCCAGTACTTC. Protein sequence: CASSLARYLGQGVETQYF.

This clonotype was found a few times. The CDR3, as DNA: TGTGCCAGCAGCTTATCTCGAGACCACAATGAGCAGTTCTTC. Translated: CASSLSRDHNEQFF. The genes are TRBV7-3 and TRBJ2-1; D is uncertain. This CDR3 has 14 amino acids. V gave up 2 bases and J gave up 5 bases, with 10 bases separating them. Looked up from germline, CDR1 is SGHTA and CDR2 is FQGTGA.

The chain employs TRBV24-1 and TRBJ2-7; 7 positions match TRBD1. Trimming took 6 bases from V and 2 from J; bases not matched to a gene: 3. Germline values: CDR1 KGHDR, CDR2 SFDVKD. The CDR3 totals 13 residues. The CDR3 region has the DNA TGTGCCACCAGTACCGGGACAGCCTACGAGCAGTACTTC. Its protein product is CATSTGTAYEQYF.

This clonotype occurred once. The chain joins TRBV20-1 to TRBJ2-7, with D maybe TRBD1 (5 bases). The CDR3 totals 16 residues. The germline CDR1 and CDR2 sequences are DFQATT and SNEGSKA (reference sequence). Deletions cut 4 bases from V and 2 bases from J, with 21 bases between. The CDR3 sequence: CSATGGHLRHPYEQYF. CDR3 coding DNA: TGCAGTGCTACCGGCGGACACCTAAGGCACCCCTACGAGCAGTACTTC.

CDR3 loop: CTFRGFGTSLSYNEQFF. The DNA for the CDR3 is TGTACCTTCAGGGGCTTCGGGACTAGCCTATCCTACAATGAGCAGTTCTTC. The rearrangement joins TRBV3-1 to TRBJ2-1; 9 bases fit TRBD2. The CDR3 totals 17 residues. In germline, CDR1 is LGHDT, CDR2 YNNKEL (reference sequence).

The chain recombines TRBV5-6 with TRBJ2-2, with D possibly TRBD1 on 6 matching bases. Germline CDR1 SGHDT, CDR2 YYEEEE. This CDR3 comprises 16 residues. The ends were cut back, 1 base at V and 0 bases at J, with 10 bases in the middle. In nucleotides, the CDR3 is TGTGCCAGCAGCTTGTATTGGGGGCCGAACACCGGGGAGCTGTTTTTT. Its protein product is CASSLYWGPNTGELFF.

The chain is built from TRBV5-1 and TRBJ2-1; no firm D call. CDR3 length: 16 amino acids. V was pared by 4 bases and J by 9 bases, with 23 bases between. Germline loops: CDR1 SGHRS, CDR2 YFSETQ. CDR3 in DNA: TGCGCCAGCAGCCCTGCTGTAGCCCGAGGAATGGTTGAGCAGTTCTTC. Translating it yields CASSPAVARGMVEQFF.

The CDR3 DNA reads TGTGCCATCGGACGGGGCTCCTACGAGCAGTACTTC. This codes for CAIGRGSYEQYF. This chain joins TRBV6-2 or TRBV6-3 and TRBJ2-7; TRBD2 might be the D (5 bases). The V gene lost 10 bases and the J gene lost 0 bases, with 10 bases spanning the gap. The CDR3 extends over 12 amino acids. Germline assignment: CDR1 MNHEY and CDR2 SVGEGT.

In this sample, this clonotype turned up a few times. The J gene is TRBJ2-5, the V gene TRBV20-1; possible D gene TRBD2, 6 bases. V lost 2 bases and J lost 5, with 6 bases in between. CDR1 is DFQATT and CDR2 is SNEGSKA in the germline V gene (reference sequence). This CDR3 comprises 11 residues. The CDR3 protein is CSARLAETQYF. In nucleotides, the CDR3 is TGCAGTGCTAGACTAGCGGAGACCCAGTACTTC.

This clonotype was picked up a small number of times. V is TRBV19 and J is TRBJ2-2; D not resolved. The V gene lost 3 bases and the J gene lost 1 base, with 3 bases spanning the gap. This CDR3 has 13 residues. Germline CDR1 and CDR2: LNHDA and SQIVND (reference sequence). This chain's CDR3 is CASSMLNTGELFF. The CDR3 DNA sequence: TGTGCCAGTAGTATGCTGAACACCGGGGAGCTGTTTTTT.

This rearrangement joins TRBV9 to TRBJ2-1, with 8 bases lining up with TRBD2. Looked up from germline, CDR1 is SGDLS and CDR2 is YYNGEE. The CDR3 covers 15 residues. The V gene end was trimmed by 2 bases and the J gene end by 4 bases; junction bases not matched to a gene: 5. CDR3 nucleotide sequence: TGTGCCAGCAGCGTCAGCGGGAGTGGGTACAATGAGCAGTTCTTC. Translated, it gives CASSVSGSGYNEQFF.

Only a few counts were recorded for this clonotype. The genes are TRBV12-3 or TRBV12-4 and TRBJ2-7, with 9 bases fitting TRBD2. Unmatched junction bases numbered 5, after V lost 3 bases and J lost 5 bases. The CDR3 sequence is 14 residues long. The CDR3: CASSFAGGPDEQYF. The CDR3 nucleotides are TGTGCCAGCAGTTTCGCGGGAGGGCCGGACGAGCAGTACTTC.

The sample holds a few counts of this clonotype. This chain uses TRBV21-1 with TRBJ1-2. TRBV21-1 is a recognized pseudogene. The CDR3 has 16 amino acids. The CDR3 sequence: CASSKVWGGASYGYTF. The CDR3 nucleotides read TGTGCCAGCAGCAAAGTCTGGGGAGGCGCAAGCTATGGCTACACCTTC.

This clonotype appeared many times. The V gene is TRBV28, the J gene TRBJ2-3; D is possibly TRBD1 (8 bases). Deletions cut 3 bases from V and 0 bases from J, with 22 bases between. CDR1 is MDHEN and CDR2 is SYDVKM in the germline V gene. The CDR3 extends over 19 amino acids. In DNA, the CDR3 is TGTGCCAGCAGTTTGACAGGGGTGGTGGAGCGGGGTAGCACAGATACGCAGTATTTT. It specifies CASSLTGVVERGSTDTQYF.

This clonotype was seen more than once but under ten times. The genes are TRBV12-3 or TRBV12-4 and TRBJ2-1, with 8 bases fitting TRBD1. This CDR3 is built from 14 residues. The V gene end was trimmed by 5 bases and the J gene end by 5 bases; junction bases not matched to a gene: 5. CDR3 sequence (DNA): TGTGCCAGCAGTCCTTGGACAGGGAACAATGAGCAGTTCTTC. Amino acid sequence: CASSPWTGNNEQFF.

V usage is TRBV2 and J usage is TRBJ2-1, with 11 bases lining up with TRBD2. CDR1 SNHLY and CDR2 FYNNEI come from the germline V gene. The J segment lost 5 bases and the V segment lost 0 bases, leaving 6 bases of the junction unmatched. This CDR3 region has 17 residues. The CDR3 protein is CASSEAFSGRADNEQFF. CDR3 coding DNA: TGTGCCAGCAGTGAAGCCTTTAGCGGGAGGGCCGACAATGAGCAGTTCTTC.

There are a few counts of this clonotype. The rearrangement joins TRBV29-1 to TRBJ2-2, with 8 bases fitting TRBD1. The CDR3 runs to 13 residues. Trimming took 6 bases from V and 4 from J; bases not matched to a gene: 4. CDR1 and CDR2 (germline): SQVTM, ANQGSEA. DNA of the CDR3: TGCAGCGTGGGACAGGCAAGCACCGGGGAGCTGTTTTTT. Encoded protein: CSVGQASTGELFF.

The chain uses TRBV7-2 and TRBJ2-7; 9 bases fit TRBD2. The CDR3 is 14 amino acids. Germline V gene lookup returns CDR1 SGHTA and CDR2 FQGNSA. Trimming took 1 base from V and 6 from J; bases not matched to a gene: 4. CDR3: CASSLERRGGEQYF. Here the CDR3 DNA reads TGTGCCAGCAGCTTAGAGCGGCGGGGGGGCGAGCAGTACTTC. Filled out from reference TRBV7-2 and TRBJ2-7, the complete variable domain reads GAGVSQSPSNKVTEKGKDVELRCDPISGHTALYWYRQSLGQGLEFLIYFQGNSAPDKSGLPSDRFSAERTGGSVSTLTIQRTQQEDSAVYLCASSLERRGGEQYFGPGTRLTVT.

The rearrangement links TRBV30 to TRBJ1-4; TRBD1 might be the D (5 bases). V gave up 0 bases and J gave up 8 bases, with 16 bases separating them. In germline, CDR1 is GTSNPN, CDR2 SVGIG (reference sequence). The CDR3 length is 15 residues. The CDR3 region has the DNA TGTGCCTGGAGTGTACCCGAGAGTTACAGGGAAAAACTGTTTTTT. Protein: CAWSVPESYREKLFF.

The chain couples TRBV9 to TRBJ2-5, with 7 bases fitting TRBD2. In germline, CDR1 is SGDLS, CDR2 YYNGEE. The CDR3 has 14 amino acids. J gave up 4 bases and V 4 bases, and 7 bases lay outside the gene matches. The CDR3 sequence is CASSISGTLETQYF. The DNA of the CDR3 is TGTGCCAGCAGCATCAGCGGGACCTTAGAGACCCAGTACTTC.

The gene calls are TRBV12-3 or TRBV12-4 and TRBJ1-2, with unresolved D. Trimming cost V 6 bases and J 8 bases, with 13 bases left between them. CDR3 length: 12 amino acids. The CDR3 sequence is CASRERKPGYTF. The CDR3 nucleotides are TGTGCCAGCAGAGAACGAAAACCGGGCTACACCTTC.

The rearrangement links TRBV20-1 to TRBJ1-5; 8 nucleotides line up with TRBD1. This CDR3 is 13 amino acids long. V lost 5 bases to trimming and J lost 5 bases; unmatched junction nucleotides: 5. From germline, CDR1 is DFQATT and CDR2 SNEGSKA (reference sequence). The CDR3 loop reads CSADGQGDQPQHF. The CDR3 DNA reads TGCAGTGCTGACGGACAGGGCGATCAGCCCCAGCATTTT.

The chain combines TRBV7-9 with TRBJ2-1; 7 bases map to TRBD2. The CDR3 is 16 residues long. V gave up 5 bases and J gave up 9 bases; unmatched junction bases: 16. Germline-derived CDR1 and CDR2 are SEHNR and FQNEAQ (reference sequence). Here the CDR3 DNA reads TGTGCCAGCAGCCCCGCGGCGGGGGTCTATTCGGGTGAGCAGTTCTTC. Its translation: CASSPAAGVYSGEQFF. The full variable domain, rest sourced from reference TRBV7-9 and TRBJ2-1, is DTGVSQNPRHKITKRGQNVTFRCDPISEHNRLYWYRQTLGQGPEFLTYFQNEAQLEKSRLLSDRFSAERPKGSFSTLEIQRTEQGDSAMYLCASSPAAGVYSGEQFFGPGTRLTVL.

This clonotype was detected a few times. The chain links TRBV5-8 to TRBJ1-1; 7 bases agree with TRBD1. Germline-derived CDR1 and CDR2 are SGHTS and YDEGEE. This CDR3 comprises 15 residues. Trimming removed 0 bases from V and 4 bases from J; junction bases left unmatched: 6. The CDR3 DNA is TGTGCCAGCAGCTTGGACAGGGACAGCGGCACTGAAGCTTTCTTT. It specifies CASSLDRDSGTEAFF. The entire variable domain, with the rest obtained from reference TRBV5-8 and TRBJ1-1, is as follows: EAGVTQSPTHLIKTRGQQATLRCSPISGHTSVYWYQQALGLGLQFLLWYDEGEERNRGNFPPRFSGRQFPNYSSELNVNALELEDSALYLCASSLDRDSGTEAFFGQGTRLTVV.

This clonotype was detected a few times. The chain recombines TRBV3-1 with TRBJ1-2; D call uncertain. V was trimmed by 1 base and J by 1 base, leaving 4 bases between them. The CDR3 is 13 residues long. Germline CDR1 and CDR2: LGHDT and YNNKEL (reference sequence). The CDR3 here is CASSQGFNYGYTF. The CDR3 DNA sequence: TGTGCCAGCAGCCAAGGGTTTAACTATGGCTACACCTTC.

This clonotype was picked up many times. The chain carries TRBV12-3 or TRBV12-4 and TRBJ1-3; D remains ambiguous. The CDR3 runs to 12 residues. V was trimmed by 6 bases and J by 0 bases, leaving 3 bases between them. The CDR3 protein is CASSFSGNTIYF. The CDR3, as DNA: TGTGCCAGCAGCTTCTCTGGAAACACCATATATTTT.

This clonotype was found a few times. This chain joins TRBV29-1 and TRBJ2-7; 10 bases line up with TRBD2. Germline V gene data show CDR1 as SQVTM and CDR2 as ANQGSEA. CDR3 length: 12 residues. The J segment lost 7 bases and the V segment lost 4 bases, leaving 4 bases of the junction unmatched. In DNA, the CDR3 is TGCAGCGTTGCTAGCGGGAGTGAGGAGCAGTACTTC. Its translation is CSVASGSEEQYF.

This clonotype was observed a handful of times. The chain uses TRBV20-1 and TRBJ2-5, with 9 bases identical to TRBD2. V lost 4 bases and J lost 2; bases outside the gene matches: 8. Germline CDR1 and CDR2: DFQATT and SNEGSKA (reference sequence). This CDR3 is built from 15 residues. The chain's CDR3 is CSATLAGSGQETQYF. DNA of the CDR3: TGCAGTGCTACTCTAGCGGGATCAGGGCAAGAGACCCAGTACTTC.

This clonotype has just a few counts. The CDR3 nucleotides read TGTGCCAGCAGCGAAGGGGCACGGGAGACCCAGTACTTC. It specifies CASSEGARETQYF. This sequence joins TRBV5-5 and TRBJ2-5; TRBD1 is a possible D gene (5 bases). V was trimmed by 4 bases and J by 5 bases, leaving 12 bases between them. This CDR3 contains 13 residues. Germline V gene data show CDR1 as SGHKS and CDR2 as YYEKEE (reference sequence). Complete variable domain (other parts from reference TRBV5-5 and TRBJ2-5): DAGVTQSPTHLIKTRGQQVTLRCSPISGHKSVSWYQQVLGQGPQFIFQYYEKEERGRGNFPDRFSARQFPNYSSELNVNALLLGDSALYLCASSEGARETQYFGPGTRLLVL.

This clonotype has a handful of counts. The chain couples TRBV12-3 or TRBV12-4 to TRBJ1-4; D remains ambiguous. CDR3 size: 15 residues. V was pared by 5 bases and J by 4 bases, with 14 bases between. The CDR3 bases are TGTGCCAGCAGTCCTAGCCGCAGAGTTAATGAAAAACTGTTTTTT. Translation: CASSPSRRVNEKLFF.